A single sample is the source of the 10 T cell receptor beta chains below, sequenced in a study of blood T cell repertoires in COVID-19. Assay: immunoSEQ multiplex PCR; the TCRdb copy retains only in-frame clones and omits some. Of 85,000 to 90,000 clones listed, roughly 90% are singletons. Sequencing was done on a sample of peripheral blood. Receptors were obtained from an elderly man with active or convalescent COVID-19.

This clone was seen only once. This sequence joins TRBV19 and TRBJ2-2, with TRBD2 matching 11 bases. The length of the CDR3 is 14 residues. Germline V gene data show CDR1 as LNHDA and CDR2 as SQIVND (reference sequence). The V segment lost 7 bases and the J segment 5 bases; nucleotides outside the gene matches: 3. The CDR3 DNA reads TGTGCCAGTAATAGACTAGCGGGGACCGGGGAGCTGTTTTTT. This codes for CASNRLAGTGELFF. Together with reference TRBV19 and TRBJ2-2, the CDR3 gives the full variable domain: DGGITQSPKYLFRKEGQNVTLSCEQNLNHDAMYWYRQDPGQGLRLIYYSQIVNDFQKGDIAEGYSVSREKKESFPLTVTSAQKNPTAFYLCASNRLAGTGELFFGEGSRLTVL.

For this clone: Other DNA sequences in this sample translate to the same CDR3. This chain links TRBV18 with TRBJ2-2, with 12 bases that match TRBD2. V lost 2 bases, J lost 3 bases, and 1 base stayed unmatched. The germline V gene encodes CDR1 KGHSH and CDR2 LQKENI. This CDR3 region has 16 residues. The CDR3 DNA sequence: TGTGCCAGCTCACCAGGGACTAGCGGGTACACCGGGGAGCTGTTTTTT. This codes for CASSPGTSGYTGELFF.

Here the CDR3 reads CASSPGIREKLFF. The CDR3 bases are TGTGCCAGCTCACCCGGGATACGGGAAAAACTGTTTTTT. The J gene is TRBJ1-4, the V gene TRBV18; D call uncertain. Trimming pared 3 bases from V and 8 bases from J, leaving 10 bases between. Germline values: CDR1 KGHSH, CDR2 LQKENI. The CDR3 has 13 residues.

About this clone itself: The identical CDR3 is also encoded by other nucleotide sequences in the sample. The V gene is TRBV29-1, the J gene TRBJ2-5; 12 positions match TRBD1. The CDR3 extends over 15 amino acids. V trimming: 6 bases; J trimming: 5 bases; junction bases outside the gene matches: 10. Germline-derived CDR1 and CDR2 are SQVTM and ANQGSEA. The CDR3 loop is CSVTGTGGFGETQYF. The CDR3 bases are TGCAGCGTGACCGGGACAGGGGGCTTTGGGGAGACCCAGTACTTC.

V is TRBV28 and J is TRBJ1-1; tentative D call: TRBD1 (6 bases). Trimming took off 7 bases at V and 0 bases at J, with 18 bases between the two ends. CDR1 is MDHEN, CDR2 SYDVKM, per germline. This CDR3 has 16 residues. CDR3 in DNA: TGTGCCAGCAACTCAATCGGACAGCCTATGAACACTGAAGCTTTCTTT. It translates to CASNSIGQPMNTEAFF. Based on the CDR3 plus reference TRBV28 and TRBJ1-1, the full variable domain is DVKVTQSSRYLVKRTGEKVFLECVQDMDHENMFWYRQDPGLGLRLIYFSYDVKMKEKGDIPEGYSVSREKKERFSLILESASTNQTSMYLCASNSIGQPMNTEAFFGQGTRLTVV.

This chain links TRBV10-3 with TRBJ1-3, with a weak D call TRBD1 (5 bases). In germline, CDR1 is ENHRY, CDR2 SYGVKD. The CDR3 consists of 14 residues. Trimming took 6 bases from V and 4 from J, leaving 13 bases between them. This CDR3 is CAIRSTGGGNTIYF. CDR3 coding DNA: TGTGCCATCAGGAGCACCGGGGGGGGAAACACCATATATTTT.

The CDR3 here is CASSQTGLSNTIYF. CDR3 DNA: TGTGCCAGCAGCCAAACAGGGTTGAGCAACACCATATATTTT. J is TRBJ1-3 and V is TRBV3-1 (or the pseudogene TRBV3-2); TRBD1 might be the D (6 bases). Trimming took 2 bases from V and 7 from J, leaving 12 bases between them. This CDR3 region has 14 residues. The germline gives CDR1 LGHDT, CDR2 YNNKEL (reference sequence).

The chain recombines TRBV4-3 with TRBJ1-1; 8 nucleotides line up with TRBD1. The V and J ends lost 3 bases and 3 bases, in that order; junction bases with no gene match: 3. Germline CDR1 reads LGHNA; CDR2 reads YSLEER. This CDR3 region has 14 residues. Written as DNA, the CDR3 is TGCGCCAGCAGCCACACGACAGGGGACACTGAAGCTTTCTTT. This codes for CASSHTTGDTEAFF.

The V call is TRBV9, the J call TRBJ1-5; 11 bases are shared with TRBD1. Germline CDR1 reads SGDLS; CDR2 reads YYNGEE. The CDR3 has 15 residues. The junction had 5 bases not matched to a gene; V was cut back by 4 bases and J by 5 bases. In nucleotides, the CDR3 is TGTGCCAGCAGCCCCCAGGGACAGGGGGATCAGCCCCAGCATTTT. Translating it yields CASSPQGQGDQPQHF.

V gene TRBV18 combines with J gene TRBJ1-3; the D is unclear. Germline assignment: CDR1 KGHSH and CDR2 LQKENI. V lost 2 bases, J lost 0 bases, and 8 bases lay in between. This CDR3 region has 15 residues. DNA for the CDR3: TGTGCCAGCTCACCATTAGCAGTCTCTGGAAACACCATATATTTT. Protein product: CASSPLAVSGNTIYF.